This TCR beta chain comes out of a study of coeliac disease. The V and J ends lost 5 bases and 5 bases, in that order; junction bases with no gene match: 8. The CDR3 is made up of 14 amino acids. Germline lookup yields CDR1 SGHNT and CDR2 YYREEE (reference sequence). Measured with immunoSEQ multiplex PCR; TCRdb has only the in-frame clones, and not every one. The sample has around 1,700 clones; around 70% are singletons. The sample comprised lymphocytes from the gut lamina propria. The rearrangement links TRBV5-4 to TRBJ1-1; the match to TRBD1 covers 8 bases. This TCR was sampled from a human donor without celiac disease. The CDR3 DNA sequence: TGTGCCAGCAGGAAGGACAGGGTCTTGACTGAAGCTTTCTTT. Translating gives CASRKDRVLTEAFF.